The clone carrying this T cell receptor beta chain was seen many times. What it recognizes is unknown. The unsorted libraries were generated from a total of 2 million PBMCs, which had been stored in RNAlater at -80 C. The data stem from a study of neurological immune-mediated disorders. Overall study results and limits: Phylogenetic grouping assigned the repertoires of 18 of 34 multiple sclerosis patients to a single related-CDR3 cluster, which may represent a signature.

TCRdb recomputed calls from the 5' RACE reads with MiXCR, one row per CDR3 protein. Here the sample spans about 55,000 distinct CDR3 sequences, about 4% being singletons. The V end lost 5 bases, the J end lost 3 bases, and 6 bases lay between the germline ends. The CDR3 has 12 residues. Germline V CDR1 and CDR2: SGHTA, FQGNSA. The chain joins TRBV7-2 to TRBJ2-3; D unresolved. The sample taken for sequencing was PBMCs. The TCR comes from a man over 45 with multiple sclerosis. The CDR3 reads CASSPTTDTQYF. Here the CDR3 DNA reads TGTGCCAGCAGCCCGACAACAGATACGCAGTATTTT.